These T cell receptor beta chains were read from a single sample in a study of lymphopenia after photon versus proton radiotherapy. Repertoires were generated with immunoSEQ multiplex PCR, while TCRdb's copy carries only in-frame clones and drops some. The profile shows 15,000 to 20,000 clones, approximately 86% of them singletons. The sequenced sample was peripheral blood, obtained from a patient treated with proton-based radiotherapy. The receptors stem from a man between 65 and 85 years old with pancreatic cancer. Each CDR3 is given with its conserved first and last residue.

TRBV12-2	CASRLGLRGNRNYGYTF
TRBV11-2	CASSREGESGNTIYF
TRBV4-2	CASSQDYGTNYNEQFF
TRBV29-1	CSAGETEYGYTF
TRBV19	CASSMPGTEQETQYF
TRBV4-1	CASSRPLVGTGANQPQHF
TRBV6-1	CASKTVYSNQPQHF
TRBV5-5	CASSLVGYEQYF
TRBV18	CASSPDDNYEQYF
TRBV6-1	CASSGLGTGMTGELFF
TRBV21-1	CASRTGGKNEQYF
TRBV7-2	CASSWPRGGRARNEQFF
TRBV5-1	CASSLGGLANTEAFF
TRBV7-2	CASSLQDRGSQPQHF
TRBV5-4	CASSLRAGGSEQFF
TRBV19	CASRAAWGLNNEQFF
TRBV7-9	CASSPLGTSGYNEQFF
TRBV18	CASSFQGGSNQPQHF
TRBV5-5	CASSLAGNQPQHF
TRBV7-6	CASSPRGSGGNNEQFF
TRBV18	CASRPGGLTDTQYF
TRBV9	CASSVGQSDTQYF
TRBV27	CASSQQGLNTEAFF
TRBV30	CAWSVSFGLNSPLHF
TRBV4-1	CASSQDSGRPSYEQYF
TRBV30	CAWRGRGTYSYEQYF